This T cell receptor beta chain appears in the sequencing data of a study of a mutant IDH1 vaccine in newly diagnosed glioma. Study summary: Most patients had radiochemotherapy with temozolomide before enrollment; others had one alone.

The time point here: week 35, safety follow-up. In every dose of vaccine, 300 ug of mutant IDH1 20-mer peptide was given alongside topical imiquimod. Per germline, CDR1 MRHNA and CDR2 SNTAGT. The CDR3 consists of 15 residues. Trimming stripped 3 bases from V and 2 bases from J, with 8 bases between. A note on this clone: No antigen is known for it.

Assay: immunoSEQ multiplex PCR; the TCRdb copy retains only in-frame clones and omits some. The sample lists around 60,000 clones, roughly 80% occurring once. V and J are TRBV6-4 and TRBJ2-6, with no clear D. The TCR was taken from a man aged 25-40 years with glioma. The sequencing used PBMCs, collected from a glioma patient whose treatment included an IDH1 peptide vaccine. The CDR3 loop reads CASSEEVAGANVLTF. The CDR3, as DNA: TGTGCCAGCAGTGAAGAGGTAGCTGGGGCCAACGTCCTGACTTTC.